This T cell receptor (beta chain) was observed in a study of T cell changes during pregnancy in multiple sclerosis. Sequencing was performed with immunoSEQ multiplex PCR; in TCRdb, only in-frame clones are kept and a portion is missing. The profile covers some 87,000 clones, with about 95% appearing a single time and 0.85% to 1.2% taken by the ten largest. This clonotype was obtained from a female donor with multiple sclerosis, enrolled in a pregnancy study. Sequencing used peripheral blood, obtained in the second trimester of pregnancy.

The CDR3 region is CASKRGGNTEAFF. The CDR3 DNA reads as TGTGCCAGCAAACGAGGGGGCAACACTGAAGCTTTCTTT. V gene TRBV7-9 combines with J gene TRBJ1-1; 7 bases are shared with TRBD1. The CDR3 consists of 13 residues. CDR1 is SEHNR, CDR2 FQNEAQ, per germline (reference sequence). Germline trimming cut 7 bases from V and 2 bases from J; bases unmatched to any gene: 4.